The sequence of this TCR beta chain was determined in a study of human T cells and chemical hapten exposure. CDR1 and CDR2 from the germline V gene are MNHEY and SMNVEV (reference sequence). V lost 5 bases, J lost 0 bases, and 11 bases stayed unmatched. The CDR3 is 20 amino acids. Via MiXCR, TCRdb re-called the RACE reads, giving one row per CDR3 protein. The sample carries more than 300,000 distinct CDR3 sequences, around 5.5% recorded once. Time point meaning: pre-sensitization, week 0. Treatment given: therapeutic diphenylcyclopropenone sensitization with weekly scalp DPC. This clonotype has only a few counts. The antigen remains unidentified. Findings of the study overall: Following DPC sensitization, TCRs present above 1 in 1000 frequency showed no change.

The sequenced sample was whole blood, obtained in connection with sensitization to the hapten diphenylcyclopropenone (DPC). This clonotype originated in a woman aged 45 to 65 with alopecia areata. Some clones in this sample may be carry-over from other donors' samples. The chain links TRBV27 to TRBJ2-3, with 16 bases aligning to TRBD2. CDR3 residues: CASSLQGLAGGPSSTDTQYF. The CDR3 DNA reads TGTGCCAGCAGTCTCCAGGGACTAGCGGGAGGGCCGTCTAGCACAGATACGCAGTATTTT.